This record concerns one TCR beta chain sequence. Its specificity is unknown. V lost 4 bases and J 4 bases, leaving 8 bases between the germline ends. This CDR3 is 13 amino acids long. Germline loops: CDR1 SGHRS, CDR2 YFSETQ. The protocol was immunoSEQ multiplex PCR, while the TCRdb copy is restricted to in-frame clones and leaves out a portion. The sample yields a few hundred thousand clones, over 80% seen once. The data stem from a study of cytomegalovirus exposure and HLA in healthy donors. Study-level information: The use of the same platform for the roughly 110 validation repertoires and the 550 to 850 first-cohort repertoires was reported by a later analysis.

Study-level results: The authors confirmed in vitro that three CMV-associated chains were specific for CMV antigens. For cytomegalovirus status, the classifier reportedly gave diagnoses with high specificity and sensitivity.

The sequenced sample consisted of PBMCs. The chain has TRBV5-1 and TRBJ1-4; D is undetermined. The receptor was isolated from a woman younger than 45 in good health and CMV-seropositive. The CDR3 sequence: CASSLRVNEKLFF. The CDR3 DNA reads TGCGCCAGCAGCCTCCGGGTTAATGAAAAACTGTTTTTT.